This T cell receptor (beta chain) derives from a study of blood T cell repertoires in COVID-19. This clone was seen a few times. This CDR3 region has 13 residues. Germline-derived CDR1 and CDR2 are LGHDT and YNNKEL (reference sequence). V lost 0 bases, J lost 8 bases, and 10 bases lay in between. Across 20 to 25 US areas, participants ranged in age from 18 to 89 years. Donors of Cohort 3 who recovered were those that had two negative PCRs, clearance, or symptom resolution. Authors' methods: By means of reference gene primer amplification, nucleated cell counts were estimated. Profiled with immunoSEQ multiplex PCR; TCRdb holds only in-frame clones, not every one. V and J calls and clone size are those listed in that table; D and trimming were worked out from the DNA. The repertoire holds about 230,000 clones, with over 75% as singletons.

The receptor comes from a man younger than 30 who had recovered from COVID-19. The specimen sequenced was PBMCs or T cells enriched from blood (not recorded which). The gene calls are TRBV3-1 (or the pseudogene TRBV3-2) and TRBJ1-2; no clear D gene. CDR3 amino acids: CASSQESQSGYTF. The CDR3 coding sequence is TGTGCCAGCAGCCAAGAATCCCAGTCGGGCTACACCTTC.